This T cell receptor (beta chain) was identified in a study of T cell repertoires in cytomegalovirus infection. Each CDR3 protein is one row after TCRdb ran MiXCR on the reads. The top ten clones hold less than 15% of a sample with more than 250,000 distinct CDR3 sequences, 25% of them seen once. The CDR3 covers 11 residues. From germline, CDR1 is SEHNR and CDR2 FQNEAQ (reference sequence). Deletions cut 7 bases from V and 6 bases from J, with 6 bases between. Study-wide findings and caveats: In two of eight donors, the top clonotype was HLA-C-restricted CMV-specific.

On this clonotype: Its antigen is unidentified.

Sample: cultured PBMCs, taken from culture after CMV antigen stimulation. The chain combines TRBV7-9 with TRBJ2-2; the D is unclear. The receptor's source is a human donor in good health (CMV status not recorded). Some clones in this sample may be carry-over from other donors' samples. CDR3 in amino acids: CASNGPGELFF. The CDR3 DNA is TGTGCCAGCAACGGACCCGGGGAGCTGTTTTTT.